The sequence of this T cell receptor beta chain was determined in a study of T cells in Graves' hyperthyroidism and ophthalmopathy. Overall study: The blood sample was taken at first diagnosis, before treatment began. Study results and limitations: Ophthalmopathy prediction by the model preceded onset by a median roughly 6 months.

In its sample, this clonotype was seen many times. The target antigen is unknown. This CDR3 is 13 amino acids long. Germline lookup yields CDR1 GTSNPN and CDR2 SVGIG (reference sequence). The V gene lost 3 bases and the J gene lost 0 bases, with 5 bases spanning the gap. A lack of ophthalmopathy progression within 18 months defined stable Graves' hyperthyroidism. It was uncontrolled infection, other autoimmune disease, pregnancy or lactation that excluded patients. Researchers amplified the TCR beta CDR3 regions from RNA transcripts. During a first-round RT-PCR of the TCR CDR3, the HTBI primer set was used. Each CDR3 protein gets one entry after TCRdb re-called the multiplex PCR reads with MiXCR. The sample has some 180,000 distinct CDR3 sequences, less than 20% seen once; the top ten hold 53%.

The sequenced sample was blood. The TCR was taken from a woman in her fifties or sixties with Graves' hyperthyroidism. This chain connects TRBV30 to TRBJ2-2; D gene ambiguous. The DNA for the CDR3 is TGTGCCTGGAGGGGCGCGAACACCGGGGAGCTGTTTTTT. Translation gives CAWRGANTGELFF.